Shown below are 10 T cell receptor beta chains from a single sample sequenced in a study of T-cell reconstitution after alpha-beta-depleted transplantation in children. Preparation of the TCRbeta library used unique molecular identifiers. TCRdb recomputed calls from the PCR reads with MiXCR, one row per CDR3 protein. The table lists over 15,000 distinct CDR3 sequences, 10% to 15% of them singletons. Specimen: PBMCs, mostly from graft donor cells, collected 60 days after TCRalphabeta/CD19-depleted stem cell transplant. These receptors were collected from a female patient under 10 years old who had a stem cell transplant for congenital amegakaryocytic thrombocytopenia, so the T cells may come from the graft donor.

The table lists this clonotype with many counts. Here the CDR3 DNA reads TGTGCCAGCAGCCCTACATTGCTCTCTGGGGCCAACGTCCTGACTTTC. The encoded protein is CASSPTLLSGANVLTF. The chain links TRBV7-8 to TRBJ2-6, with D uncertain. Looked up from germline, CDR1 is SGHVS and CDR2 is FQNEAQ. The CDR3 is 16 residues long. The V gene lost 5 bases and the J gene lost 0 bases, with 11 bases spanning the gap.

This clonotype has a count of ten or more. The chain joins TRBV5-1 to TRBJ1-4, with D tentatively TRBD1 (6 bases). Germline values: CDR1 SGHRS, CDR2 YFSETQ. This CDR3 is 16 amino acids long. The ends were cut back, 2 bases at V and 5 bases at J, with 16 bases in the middle. In DNA, the CDR3 is TGCGCCAGCAGCTTCCGCGCAGGGGTTGCGAATGAAAAACTGTTTTTT. Translated: CASSFRAGVANEKLFF.

This clonotype was observed at least ten times. The chain links TRBV5-1 to TRBJ2-5; D remains unclear. The CDR3 runs to 15 residues. Germline V gene lookup returns CDR1 SGHRS and CDR2 YFSETQ. V was cut by 7 bases and J by 3 bases, with 19 bases left in between. The CDR3 region is CASYIIPGGEETQYF. In DNA form, the CDR3 reads TGCGCCAGCTACATAATCCCTGGTGGAGAAGAGACCCAGTACTTC.

This clonotype was recorded many times. The rearrangement links TRBV5-1 to TRBJ2-7, with D unresolved. This CDR3 spans 14 amino acids. From germline, CDR1 is SGHRS and CDR2 YFSETQ. Trimming removed 0 bases from V and 3 bases from J, with 10 bases in between. In DNA form, the CDR3 reads TGCGCCAGCAGCTTGGCCGATATCGGCTACGAGCAGTACTTC. This encodes CASSLADIGYEQYF.

Many counts were recorded for this clonotype. The chain links TRBV20-1 to TRBJ2-1; 9 bases line up with TRBD1. J gave up 5 bases and V 5 bases, and 7 bases lay outside the gene matches. Germline V gene sequence: CDR1 DFQATT, CDR2 SNEGSKA (reference sequence). This CDR3 is 14 amino acids long. The CDR3 DNA reads TGCAGTGCTCCAGACAGGGGGAGGGACAATGAGCAGTTCTTC. This translates into CSAPDRGRDNEQFF.

This clonotype showed up many times. This sequence joins TRBV18 and TRBJ2-5; D gene ambiguous. From germline, CDR1 is KGHSH and CDR2 LQKENI. The CDR3 contains 13 residues. Trimming took 3 bases from V and 0 from J, leaving 5 bases between them. The DNA for the CDR3 is TGTGCCAGCTCACCCTCGTACCAAGAGACCCAGTACTTC. It specifies CASSPSYQETQYF.

This clonotype was seen many times. The V and J genes are TRBV10-3 and TRBJ2-4; maybe TRBD2 (6 bases). The CDR3 sequence is 16 residues long. Germline V gene data show CDR1 as ENHRY and CDR2 as SYGVKD. V was trimmed by 2 bases and J by 3 bases, leaving 14 bases between them. This chain's CDR3 is CAISERDSGHKNIQYF. The DNA of the CDR3 is TGTGCCATCAGTGAGCGGGACTCAGGACACAAAAACATTCAGTACTTC.

The chain links TRBV7-2 to TRBJ2-1, with TRBD2 identical over 7 bases. V shed 5 bases, J shed 15 bases, and the junction held 22 bases outside the gene matches. The CDR3 length is 16 residues. Germline CDR1 reads SGHTA; CDR2 reads FQGNSA. The CDR3 reads CASSLSGDANIMVWFF. The CDR3 nucleotides read TGTGCCAGCAGCCTAAGCGGGGACGCCAACATCATGGTTTGGTTCTTC.

This clonotype qualifies as medium-sized. V and J are TRBV20-1 and TRBJ1-5; 11 bases agree with TRBD1. Per germline, CDR1 DFQATT and CDR2 SNEGSKA (reference sequence). V trimming: 0 bases; J trimming: 4 bases; junction bases outside the gene matches: 8. The CDR3 spans 17 residues. The CDR3 DNA reads TGCAGTGCTAGAGATCCGCGGACAGGGGGCGCGAATCAGCCCCAGCATTTT. It codes for CSARDPRTGGANQPQHF.

This clonotype was picked up many times. The chain recombines TRBV20-1 with TRBJ1-5, with D maybe TRBD1 (6 bases). This CDR3 spans 16 amino acids. Germline V gene lookup returns CDR1 DFQATT and CDR2 SNEGSKA (reference sequence). V was pared by 2 bases and J by 1 base, with 15 bases between. DNA of the CDR3: TGCAGTGCTAGAACCGCGGGGGCTTTGAGCAATCAGCCCCAGCATTTT. It encodes CSARTAGALSNQPQHF.